A single sample gave rise to the 2 T cell receptor beta chains below, sequenced in a study of blood T cell repertoires in COVID-19. Sequenced by immunoSEQ multiplex PCR; TCRdb stores in-frame clones only, minus some. The data contain roughly 500,000 clones, roughly 88% of them singletons. The sequenced material came from peripheral blood. The receptors were sampled from a human donor in a cohort sampled during active COVID-19.

The chain links TRBV2 to TRBJ2-3; no reliable D call. The CDR3 totals 13 residues. V was cut by 7 bases and J by 8 bases, with 16 bases left in between. Germline values: CDR1 SNHLY, CDR2 FYNNEI. The CDR3 spells CASNPQKLGTQYF. The CDR3, as DNA: TGTGCCAGCAACCCTCAGAAGCTAGGTACGCAGTATTTT.

The CDR3 protein is CASSLGGQGGNGYTF. CDR3 sequence (DNA): TGCGCCAGCAGCTTGGGTGGACAGGGGGGCAATGGCTACACCTTC. The V gene is TRBV5-1, the J gene TRBJ1-2; 10 nucleotides match TRBD1. The CDR3 extends over 15 amino acids. CDR1 is SGHRS and CDR2 is YFSETQ in the germline V gene. The V gene end was trimmed by 0 bases and the J gene end by 6 bases; junction bases not matched to a gene: 5. Variable domain in full (rest from reference TRBV5-1 and TRBJ1-2): KAGVTQTPRYLIKTRGQQVTLSCSPISGHRSVSWYQQTPGQGLQFLFEYFSETQRNKGNFPGRFSGRQFSNSRSEMNVSTLELGDSALYLCASSLGGQGGNGYTFGSGTRLTVV.